The clone carrying this T cell receptor (beta chain) was counted at least ten times. This specimen belongs to a study of metastatic and nonmetastatic thyroid tumors. Study summary: Comparative analysis of repertoires was undertaken across blood and tumor or nodule tissue obtained from malignant and benign thyroid patients.

The V gene end was trimmed by 6 bases and the J gene end by 1 base; junction bases not matched to a gene: 5. Per the germline V gene, CDR1 is LNHDA and CDR2 is SQIVND (reference sequence). The CDR3 spans 15 residues. Study processing details: Between-group CDR3 differences, defined by clinicopathological status, yielded a distant-metastasis classifier for papillary thyroid cancer. With MiXCR, TCRdb called clones anew from the PCR reads. These V and J calls rely on TCRdb rather than the paper's analysis. The table shows 35,000 to 40,000 clones, with less than 20% occurring only once. Until they underwent thyroid surgery, no patient had received any treatment.

The rearrangement links TRBV19 to TRBJ1-1, with 10 nucleotides matching TRBD1. The clonotype was recovered from a female donor with papillary thyroid cancer or a benign thyroid nodule (not recorded which). Some clones in this sample may be carry-over from other donors' samples. The sample consisted of tumor tissue. CDR3 DNA: TGTGCCAGTAGAGACAGGGGGCGGGCGAACACTGAAGCTTTCTTT. As protein: CASRDRGRANTEAFF.